Following are 14 T cell receptor beta chains from one sample sequenced in a study of identical twins. TCRdb ran MiXCR on the 5' RACE reads and lists one entry per CDR3 protein. There are about 520,000 distinct CDR3 sequences in the sample; roughly a fifth occur only once, and around 0.91% lies in the top ten. Another study also made use of these data, one on T cells expressing NK-cell markers.

Sequencing was performed on CD4+ T cells sorted from blood. Receptors originate from a woman aged 18-29 years in good health.

The V call is TRBV12-3 or TRBV12-4, the J call TRBJ2-2; 8 nucleotides agree with TRBD1. The CDR3 loop spans 13 amino acids. After removal of 7 bases from V and 7 bases from J, the junction contained 5 bases not matched to a gene. The DNA for the CDR3 is TGTGCCAGCACAGACAGGGGTGGCGGGGAGCTGTTTTTT. Translated: CASTDRGGGELFF.

This chain joins TRBV30 and TRBJ2-2; TRBD2 matches at 11 bases. The J segment lost 4 bases and the V segment lost 3 bases, leaving 4 bases of the junction unmatched. The germline gives CDR1 GTSNPN, CDR2 SVGIG (reference sequence). The CDR3 runs 15 residues. CDR3 in amino acids: CAWRLLAGATGELFF. Here the CDR3 DNA reads TGTGCCTGGAGACTACTAGCGGGAGCCACCGGGGAGCTGTTTTTT.

The chain links TRBV20-1 to TRBJ2-7, with 12 bases aligning to TRBD2. V was pared by 3 bases and J by 6 bases, with 6 bases of the junction left unmatched. The germline CDR1 and CDR2 sequences are DFQATT and SNEGSKA (reference sequence). The CDR3 has 14 residues. CDR3 sequence: CSASNPTSGGEQYF. The DNA for the CDR3 is TGCAGTGCTAGTAACCCGACTAGCGGGGGCGAGCAGTACTTC.

This chain uses TRBV10-3 with TRBJ1-5; TRBD1 aligns across 9 bases. Per the germline V gene, CDR1 is ENHRY and CDR2 is SYGVKD. The CDR3 has 14 amino acids. V shed 4 bases, J shed 4 bases, and the junction held 2 bases outside the gene matches. The CDR3 loop is CAISAGQGNQPQHF. CDR3 DNA sequence: TGTGCCATCAGTGCAGGACAGGGGAATCAGCCCCAGCATTTT.

The CDR3 nucleotides are TGCAGCGCCGTGGGACAGGGAGGCACTGAAGCTTTCTTT. This translates into CSAVGQGGTEAFF. The chain carries TRBV29-1 and TRBJ1-1; 9 bases align to TRBD1. The CDR3 totals 13 residues. Germline V gene data show CDR1 as SQVTM and CDR2 as ANQGSEA. With V trimmed by 7 bases and J by 4 bases, 7 bases remained unmatched.

This clonotype was seen a few times. The CDR3 DNA reads TGTGCCAGCAGCCCGGGGACTAGCGGGGTGGGGGCCCAGTACTTC. Residues: CASSPGTSGVGAQYF. The rearrangement links TRBV6-1 to TRBJ2-5; 13 bases agree with TRBD2. Germline CDR1 MNHNS, CDR2 SASEGT. Unmatched junction bases numbered 10, after V lost 6 bases and J lost 9 bases. This CDR3 comprises 15 residues.

The V call is TRBV28, the J call TRBJ1-2, with TRBD1 matching 7 bases. The CDR3 spans 15 residues. The trim removed 5 bases at V and 0 bases at J, leaving 6 bases unmatched. Germline CDR1 is MDHEN and CDR2 is SYDVKM. The CDR3 nucleotides are TGTGCCAGCAGTCGGGACAGACAGGCTAACTATGGCTACACCTTC. It encodes CASSRDRQANYGYTF.

The chain has TRBV5-8 and TRBJ1-1, with D tentatively TRBD1 (6 bases). This CDR3 contains 11 residues. Germline CDR1 is SGHTS and CDR2 is YDEGEE. V was shortened by 8 bases and J by 5 bases, with 10 bases between the two germline ends. The CDR3 here is CARGGWTEAFF. Here the CDR3 DNA reads TGTGCCAGAGGGGGATGGACTGAAGCTTTCTTT. Full variable domain (missing parts from reference TRBV5-8 and TRBJ1-1): EAGVTQSPTHLIKTRGQQATLRCSPISGHTSVYWYQQALGLGLQFLLWYDEGEERNRGNFPPRFSGRQFPNYSSELNVNALELEDSALYLCARGGWTEAFFGQGTRLTVV.

The chain links TRBV7-6 to TRBJ2-2; D is possibly TRBD2 (6 bases). CDR3 length: 15 amino acids. Trimming took off 5 bases at V and 0 bases at J, with 10 bases between the two ends. Germline assignment: CDR1 SGHVS and CDR2 FNYEAQ. CDR3 coding DNA: TGTGCCAGCAGCAGAGCGGGTTCGAACACCGGGGAGCTGTTTTTT. Its protein is CASSRAGSNTGELFF. Based on the CDR3 plus reference TRBV7-6 and TRBJ2-2, the full variable domain is GAGVSQSPRYKVTKRGQDVALRCDPISGHVSLYWYRQALGQGPEFLTYFNYEAQQDKSGLPNDRFSAERPEGSISTLTIQRTEQRDSAMYRCASSRAGSNTGELFFGEGSRLTVL.

V is TRBV4-3 and J is TRBJ2-7; TRBD1 aligns across 8 bases. The CDR3 is 15 amino acids. Germline assignment: CDR1 LGHNA and CDR2 YSLEER. The trim removed 4 bases at V and 3 bases at J, leaving 8 bases unmatched. This CDR3 is CASSLTRQGSYEQYF. DNA of the CDR3: TGCGCCAGCAGCCTTACTCGACAGGGGAGCTACGAGCAGTACTTC.

The chain's CDR3 is CASSFDITGELFF. Written as DNA, the CDR3 is TGCGCCAGCAGCTTCGACATCACCGGGGAGCTGTTTTTT. The chain carries TRBV5-1 and TRBJ2-2, with D uncertain. This CDR3 spans 13 amino acids. V was trimmed by 2 bases and J by 4 bases, leaving 6 bases between them. Per the germline V gene, CDR1 is SGHRS and CDR2 is YFSETQ.

This chain joins TRBV7-9 and TRBJ2-7; tentatively, D is TRBD1 (6 bases). CDR1 is SEHNR, CDR2 FQNEAQ, per germline (reference sequence). Deletions cut 4 bases from V and 9 bases from J, with 16 bases between. CDR3 length equals 13 residues. CDR3 loop: CASSSGGARGQYF. The CDR3, as DNA: TGTGCCAGCAGCTCTGGGGGCGCCCGGGGGCAGTACTTC.

This rearrangement joins TRBV29-1 to TRBJ2-3; the D is unclear. CDR1 is SQVTM and CDR2 is ANQGSEA in the germline V gene. Trimming stripped 8 bases from V and 0 bases from J, with 9 bases between. The length of the CDR3 is 12 residues. CDR3 in amino acids: CSFRTSTDTQYF. The CDR3 region has the DNA TGCAGCTTCCGGACGAGCACAGATACGCAGTATTTT.

This clonotype was picked up a small number of times. V gene TRBV10-2 combines with J gene TRBJ1-2; a weak D match, TRBD1 (6 bases). Trimming removed 3 bases from V and 0 bases from J, with 11 bases in between. This CDR3 is built from 15 residues. CDR1 is WSHSY, CDR2 SAAADI, per germline. CDR3 protein: CASSDPGEANYGYTF. As DNA, the CDR3 is TGCGCCAGCAGTGACCCAGGGGAGGCTAACTATGGCTACACCTTC.